This section outlines one T cell receptor beta chain sequence together with its context. A few counts support this clonotype. Its antigen target is currently unknown. One base away there is no much larger clone; base qualities are not given. The source of the sample is a study of blood T cells in healthy people across ages (dated by TCRdb to the mid-2010s). At the level of the whole study: In model experiments, template switching captured roughly one uniquely barcoded TCR beta cDNA molecule for every two T cells. Using the same blood draw, the study looked at two additional independent replicas of 1 million unique cDNA reads for two donors, one aged 18 to 30 and the other aged 80 or older. Donors were grouped into four age groups: young (average approximately 16 years), middle-aged (39), aged (around 60) and long-lived (just over 80). Using deep sequencing normalized with unique cDNA molecular identifiers, the study measured how TCR beta repertoire diversity changes with age.

Via the germline V gene (reference sequence), CDR1 is WNHNN and CDR2 SYGVQD. The CDR3 numbers 15 residues from cysteine through phenylalanine. This entry keeps only the CDR3 DNA: 45 bases, framed from base 1. Trimming leaves V shorter by 10 bases and J shorter by 1 base, with the junction holding 12 bases beyond the gene matches. The donors were under 40 Caucasian individuals from Russia, aged roughly 6 to 100 years, who were systemically healthy. Each donor gave around 9.8 milliliters of peripheral blood, collected into EDTA-treated Vacutainer tubes. Ficoll-Paque density-gradient centrifugation was used to isolate PBMCs, with at least 6 million obtained per sample. Trizol reagent was used to extract total RNA from PBMCs, with at least 6 micrograms per sample. For every donor, flow cytometry on a PBMC aliquot measured the percentage of naive CD45RAhigh/CD27high T cells. What the authors observed across the whole study: Because the CMV infection status of the donors was unknown, age-related changes in expanded clonotypes may potentially have been confounded. Conclusive comparison of naive and antigen-experienced compartments was prevented by the profiling of bulk unsorted PBMCs. The long-lived group showed more naive CD4+ T cells, fewer expanded clones and increased TCR diversity than the aged group, suggesting age selection. There was a strong correlation between observed TCR beta diversity and the percentage of naive T cells measured by flow cytometry. As age increased, observed TCR beta diversity per million T cells dropped in a roughly linear way, and a significant reduction was already evident by age 40. Estimates of total diversity based on one million sequenced T cells were regarded as lower bounds and as underestimates.

The protocol used for the library was 5' RACE. The sequencing machine was an Illumina HiSeq 2500. A second PCR of about 6 to 11 cycles was run with a J-beta primer mix and a sample-barcoded 5' primer. A unique molecular identifier was introduced onto each TCR beta cDNA molecule by a template-switch 5' adaptor carrying 12 random nucleotides. At least 2.5 million CDR3-containing paired-end reads were obtained from each sample. First-strand cDNA was synthesized from all RNA with the Mint cDNA synthesis kit, primed by a TRBC-specific oligonucleotide. After uracil-DNA glycosylase treatment, a first 18-cycle PCR used universal primers M1SS and BC2_uni_R on all cDNA. The published analysis was carried out like this. Normalization of each sample was performed by random selection of 1 million high-quality reads, each carrying a distinct molecular identifier. Reads sharing molecular identifiers were discarded rather than binned into consensus sequences. CDR3 identification, clonotype clustering and error correction used MiTCR with a Q25 quality threshold and the strictest error-elimination algorithm. A nonparametric unseen species model with Euler transformation was used to estimate lower-bound total TCR beta diversity. TCRdb's own reprocessing of the public reads used fastp at Q25 and MiXCR and kept productive beta chains. When rows share a CDR3 protein, they turn into one entry using the most common DNA and genes. The V and J calls follow TCRdb's processing rather than the paper's. Counted in this sample were roughly 800,000 distinct CDR3 sequences; 20% to 25% of them appeared once. The ten largest clonotypes hold under 10% of the sample.

These data are also associated with another study on T cells of mothers and their children. The second study's authors report: Donors were nine systemically healthy Caucasian individuals: three mothers and their six children. cDNA synthesis used all of the extracted RNA, with roughly 1.5 ug of RNA in each 15 ul reaction. In the second PCR, the M1S primer added sample barcodes and 2-4 random nucleotides. Over 9.5 million TCR beta CDR3 reads came from each mother, compared with about 3.2 million reads from each child. Thymic selection shapes the output of TCR recombination in a similar way in related and unrelated pairs, and inherited differences have a minor effect. Normalized repertoire overlap was always slightly but never significantly higher in related than unrelated mother-child pairs. Persistent microchimeric T cell clones were not detected, at a sensitivity of approximately 100 clones per million clonotypes. In the study, deep NGS was used to compare the TCR beta repertoires of mothers and children, and features distinguishing related mother-child pairs from unrelated individuals were sought. Mothers averaged around 43 +/- 4 years of age and children averaged around 10 +/- 4 years. After adapter ligation was performed with NEBNext reagents, the libraries were sequenced on an Illumina HiSeq 2000 with 100+100 nt paired-end reads. Mother and child libraries were prepared a month apart and sequenced in separate runs to prevent cross-contamination. Each donor had between about 450,000 and 2,300,000 distinct TCR beta clonotypes identified. Naive TCR beta clonotypes were estimated from low-frequency clonotypes matched to each donor's FACS-determined naive share, without sorting.

Sequenced sample: blood. This receptor was identified in a boy aged 5-17 years in good health. This chain is built from TRBV10-1 and TRBJ1-2; TRBD1 lines up with 7 middle nucleotides. The DNA sequence is given as TGCGCCAACCCGCCGCGGCAGGGGGATAACTATGGCTACACCTTC. It is translated as CANPPRQGDNYGYTF.